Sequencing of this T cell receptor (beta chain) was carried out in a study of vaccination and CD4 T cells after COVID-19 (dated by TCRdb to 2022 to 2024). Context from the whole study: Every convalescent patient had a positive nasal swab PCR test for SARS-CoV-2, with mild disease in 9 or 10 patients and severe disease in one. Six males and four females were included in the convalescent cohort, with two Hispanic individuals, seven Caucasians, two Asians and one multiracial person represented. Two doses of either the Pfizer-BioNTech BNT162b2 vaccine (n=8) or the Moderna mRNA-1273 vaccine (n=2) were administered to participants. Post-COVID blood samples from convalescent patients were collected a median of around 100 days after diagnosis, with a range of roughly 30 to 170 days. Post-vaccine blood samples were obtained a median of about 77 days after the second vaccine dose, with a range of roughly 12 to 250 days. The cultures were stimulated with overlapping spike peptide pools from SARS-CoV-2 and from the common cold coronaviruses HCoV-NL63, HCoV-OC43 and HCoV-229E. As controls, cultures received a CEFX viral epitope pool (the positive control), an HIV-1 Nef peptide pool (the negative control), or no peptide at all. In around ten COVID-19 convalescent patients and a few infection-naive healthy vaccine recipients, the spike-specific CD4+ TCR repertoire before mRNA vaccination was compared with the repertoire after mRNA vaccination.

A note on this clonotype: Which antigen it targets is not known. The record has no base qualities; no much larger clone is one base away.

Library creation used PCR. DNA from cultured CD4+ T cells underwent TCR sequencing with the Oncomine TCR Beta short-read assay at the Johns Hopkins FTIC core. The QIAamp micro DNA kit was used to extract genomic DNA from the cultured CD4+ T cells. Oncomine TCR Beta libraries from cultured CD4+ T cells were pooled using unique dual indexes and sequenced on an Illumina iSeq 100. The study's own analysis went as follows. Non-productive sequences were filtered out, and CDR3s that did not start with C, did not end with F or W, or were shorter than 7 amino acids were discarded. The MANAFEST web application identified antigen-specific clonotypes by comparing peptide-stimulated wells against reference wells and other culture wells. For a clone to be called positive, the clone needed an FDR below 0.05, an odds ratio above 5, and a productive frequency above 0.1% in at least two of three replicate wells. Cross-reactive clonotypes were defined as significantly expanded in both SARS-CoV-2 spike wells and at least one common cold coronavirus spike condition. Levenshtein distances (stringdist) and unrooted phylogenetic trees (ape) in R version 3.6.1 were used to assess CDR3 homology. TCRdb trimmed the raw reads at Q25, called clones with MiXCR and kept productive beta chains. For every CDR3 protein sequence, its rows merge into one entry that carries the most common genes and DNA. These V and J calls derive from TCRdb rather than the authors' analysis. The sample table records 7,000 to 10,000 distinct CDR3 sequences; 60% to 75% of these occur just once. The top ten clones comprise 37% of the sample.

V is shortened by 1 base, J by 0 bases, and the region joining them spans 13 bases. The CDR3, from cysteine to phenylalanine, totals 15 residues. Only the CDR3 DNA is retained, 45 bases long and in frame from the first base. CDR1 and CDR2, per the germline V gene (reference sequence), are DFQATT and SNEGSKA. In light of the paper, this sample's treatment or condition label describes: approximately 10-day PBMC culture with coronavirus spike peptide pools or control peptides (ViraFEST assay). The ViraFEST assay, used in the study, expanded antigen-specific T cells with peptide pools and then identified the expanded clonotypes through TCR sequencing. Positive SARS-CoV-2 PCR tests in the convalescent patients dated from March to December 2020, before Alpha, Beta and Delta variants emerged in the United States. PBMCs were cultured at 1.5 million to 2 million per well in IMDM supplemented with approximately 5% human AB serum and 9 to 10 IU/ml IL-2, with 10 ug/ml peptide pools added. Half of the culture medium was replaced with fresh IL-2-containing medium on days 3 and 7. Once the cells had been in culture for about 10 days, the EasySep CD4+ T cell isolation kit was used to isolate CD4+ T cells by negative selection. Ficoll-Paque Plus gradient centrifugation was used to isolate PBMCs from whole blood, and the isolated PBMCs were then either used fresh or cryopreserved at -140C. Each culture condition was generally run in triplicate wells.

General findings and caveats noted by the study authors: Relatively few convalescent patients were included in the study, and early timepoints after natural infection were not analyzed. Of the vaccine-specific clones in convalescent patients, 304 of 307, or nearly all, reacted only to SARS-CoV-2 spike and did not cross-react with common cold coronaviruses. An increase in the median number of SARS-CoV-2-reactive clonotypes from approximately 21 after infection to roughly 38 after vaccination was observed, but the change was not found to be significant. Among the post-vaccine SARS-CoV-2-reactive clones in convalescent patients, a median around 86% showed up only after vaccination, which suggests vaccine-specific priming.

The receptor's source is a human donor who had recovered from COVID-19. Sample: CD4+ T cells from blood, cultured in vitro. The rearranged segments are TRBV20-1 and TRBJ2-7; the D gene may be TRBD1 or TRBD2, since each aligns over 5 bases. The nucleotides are TGCAGTGCTAGAGTGAGGGGAACGAGCTCCTACGAGCAGTACTTC. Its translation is CSARVRGTSSYEQYF.